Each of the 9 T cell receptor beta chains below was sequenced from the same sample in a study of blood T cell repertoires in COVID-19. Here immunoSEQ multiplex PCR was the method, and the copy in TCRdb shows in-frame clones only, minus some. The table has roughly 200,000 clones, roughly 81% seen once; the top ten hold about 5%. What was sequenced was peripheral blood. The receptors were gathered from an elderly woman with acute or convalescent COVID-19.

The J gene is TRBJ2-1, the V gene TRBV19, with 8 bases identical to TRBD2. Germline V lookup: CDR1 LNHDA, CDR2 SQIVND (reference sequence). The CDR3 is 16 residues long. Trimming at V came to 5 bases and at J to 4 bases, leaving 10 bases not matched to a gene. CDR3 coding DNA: TGTGCCAGTAGTGCCCTAACTAGCGGACTATACAATGAGCAGTTCTTC. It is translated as CASSALTSGLYNEQFF.

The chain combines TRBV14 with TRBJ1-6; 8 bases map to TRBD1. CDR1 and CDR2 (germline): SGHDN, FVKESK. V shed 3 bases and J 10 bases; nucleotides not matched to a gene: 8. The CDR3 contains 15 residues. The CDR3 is CASSHRTGLYSPLHF. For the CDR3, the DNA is TGTGCCAGCAGCCACCGGACAGGGTTATACTCACCCCTCCACTTT. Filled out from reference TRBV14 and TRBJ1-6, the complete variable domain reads EAGVTQFPSHSVIEKGQTVTLRCDPISGHDNLYWYRRVMGKEIKFLLHFVKESKQDESGMPNNRFLAERTGGTYSTLKVQPAELEDSGVYFCASSHRTGLYSPLHFGNGTRLTVT.

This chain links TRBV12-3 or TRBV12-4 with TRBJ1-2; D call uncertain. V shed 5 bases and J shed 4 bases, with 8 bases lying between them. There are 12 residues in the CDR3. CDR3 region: CASSNRPYGYTF. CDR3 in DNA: TGTGCCAGCAGTAACAGACCCTATGGCTACACCTTC.

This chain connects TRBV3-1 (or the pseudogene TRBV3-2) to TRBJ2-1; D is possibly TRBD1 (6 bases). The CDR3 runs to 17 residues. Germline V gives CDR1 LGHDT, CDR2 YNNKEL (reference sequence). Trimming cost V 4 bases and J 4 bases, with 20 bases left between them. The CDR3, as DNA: TGTGCCAGCAGCCTCCAGCGGACAGTAAGAGCGTACAATGAGCAGTTCTTC. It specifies CASSLQRTVRAYNEQFF.

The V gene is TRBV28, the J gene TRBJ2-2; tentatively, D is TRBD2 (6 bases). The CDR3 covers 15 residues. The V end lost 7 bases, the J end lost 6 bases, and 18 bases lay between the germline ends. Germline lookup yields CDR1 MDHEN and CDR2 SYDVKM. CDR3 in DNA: TGTGCCAGCACCCCCGGCGGGGTAGGTCCCGGGGAGCTGTTTTTT. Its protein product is CASTPGGVGPGELFF.

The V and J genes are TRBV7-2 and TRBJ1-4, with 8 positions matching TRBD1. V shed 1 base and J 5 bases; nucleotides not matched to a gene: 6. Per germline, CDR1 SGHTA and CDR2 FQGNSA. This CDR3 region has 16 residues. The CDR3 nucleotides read TGTGCCAGCAGCTTAGACCGGACAGGGTCGAATGAAAAACTGTTTTTT. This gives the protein CASSLDRTGSNEKLFF.

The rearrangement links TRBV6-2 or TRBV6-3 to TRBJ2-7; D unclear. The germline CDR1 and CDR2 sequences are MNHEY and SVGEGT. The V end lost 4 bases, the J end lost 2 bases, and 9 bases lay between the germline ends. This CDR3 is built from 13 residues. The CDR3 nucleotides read TGTGCCAGCAGTTGGTCTACGCCCTACGAGCAGTACTTC. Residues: CASSWSTPYEQYF.

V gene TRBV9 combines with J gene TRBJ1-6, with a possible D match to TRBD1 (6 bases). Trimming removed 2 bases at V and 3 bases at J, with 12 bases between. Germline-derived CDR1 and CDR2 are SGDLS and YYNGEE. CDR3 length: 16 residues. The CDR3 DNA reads TGTGCCAGCAGCGTTGGGACACCGAACTATAATTCACCCCTCCACTTT. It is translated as CASSVGTPNYNSPLHF.

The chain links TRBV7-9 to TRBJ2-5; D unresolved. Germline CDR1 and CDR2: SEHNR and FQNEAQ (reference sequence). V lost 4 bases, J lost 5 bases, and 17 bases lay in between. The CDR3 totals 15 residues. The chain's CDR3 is CASSSSEASRETQYF. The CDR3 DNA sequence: TGTGCCAGCAGCTCAAGTGAAGCATCTCGGGAGACCCAGTACTTC.